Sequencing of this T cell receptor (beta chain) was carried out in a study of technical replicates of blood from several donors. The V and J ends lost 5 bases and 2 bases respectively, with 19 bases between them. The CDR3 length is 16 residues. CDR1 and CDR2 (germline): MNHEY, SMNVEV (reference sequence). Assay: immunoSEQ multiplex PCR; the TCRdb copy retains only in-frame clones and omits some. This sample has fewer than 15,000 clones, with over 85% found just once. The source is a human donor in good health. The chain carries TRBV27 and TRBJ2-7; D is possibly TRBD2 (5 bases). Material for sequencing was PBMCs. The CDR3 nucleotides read TGTGCCAGCAGTCCCCAGCCCGGGAAGGGAACCTACGAGCAGTACTTC. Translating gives CASSPQPGKGTYEQYF.